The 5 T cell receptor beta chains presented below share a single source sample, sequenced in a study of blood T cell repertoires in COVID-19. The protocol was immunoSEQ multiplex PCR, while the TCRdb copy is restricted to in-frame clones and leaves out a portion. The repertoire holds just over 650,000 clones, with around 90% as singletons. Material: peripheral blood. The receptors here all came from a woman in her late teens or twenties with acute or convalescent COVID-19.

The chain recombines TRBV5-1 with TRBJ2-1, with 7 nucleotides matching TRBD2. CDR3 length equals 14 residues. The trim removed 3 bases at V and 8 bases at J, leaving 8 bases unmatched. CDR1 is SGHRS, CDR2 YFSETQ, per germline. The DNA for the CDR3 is TGCGCCAGCAGCTCCCGGGACTATACAGATGAGCAGTTCTTC. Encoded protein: CASSSRDYTDEQFF.

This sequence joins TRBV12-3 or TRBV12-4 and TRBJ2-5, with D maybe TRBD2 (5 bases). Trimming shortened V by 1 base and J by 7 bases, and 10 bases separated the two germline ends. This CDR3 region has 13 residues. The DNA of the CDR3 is TGTGCCAGCAGTTTAGTACTAGAGAGGACCCAGTACTTC. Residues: CASSLVLERTQYF.

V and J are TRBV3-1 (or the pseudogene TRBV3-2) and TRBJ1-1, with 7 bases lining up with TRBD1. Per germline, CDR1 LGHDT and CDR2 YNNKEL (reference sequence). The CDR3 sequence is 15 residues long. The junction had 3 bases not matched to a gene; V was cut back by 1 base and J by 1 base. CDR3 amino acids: CASSQVRTGNTEAFF. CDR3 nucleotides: TGTGCCAGCAGCCAAGTTCGGACAGGGAACACTGAAGCTTTCTTT.

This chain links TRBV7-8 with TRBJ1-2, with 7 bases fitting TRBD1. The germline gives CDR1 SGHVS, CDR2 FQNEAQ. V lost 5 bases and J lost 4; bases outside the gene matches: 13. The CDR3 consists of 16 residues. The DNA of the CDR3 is TGTGCCAGCAGCCCCCATCTTGAGGGGGCCGCCTATGGCTACACCTTC. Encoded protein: CASSPHLEGAAYGYTF.

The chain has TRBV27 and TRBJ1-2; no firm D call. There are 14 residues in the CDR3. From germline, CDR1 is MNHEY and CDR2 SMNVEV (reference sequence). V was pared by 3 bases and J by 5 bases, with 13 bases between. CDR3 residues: CASSFRRMDYGYTF. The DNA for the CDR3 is TGTGCCAGCAGTTTTCGGAGGATGGATTATGGCTACACCTTC.